This T cell receptor beta chain came from a study of blood T cell repertoires in COVID-19. On the study more broadly: Specimens from acute and convalescent COVID-19 originated in the United States, Italy and Spain. PBMCs, B-cell-depleted T cells, or T cells provided the cDNA or gDNA that made up the material.

This clone has a handful of counts. The germline gives CDR1 LGHNT, CDR2 FRNRAP. The germline V and J ends were trimmed by 1 base and 2 bases, with 9 bases remaining between them. The CDR3 extends over 15 amino acids. As processed by the authors: The authors estimated nucleated cell counts from reference gene primer amplification. Produced via immunoSEQ multiplex PCR; TCRdb's table is partial and in-frame only. That table supplies the V and J calls and clone size; D and trimming were determined from the DNA. The sample shows about 42,000 clones, nearly 90% of them seen only once. The source is a human donor in a cohort sampled during active COVID-19. Sequencing input: peripheral blood. V usage is TRBV12-5 and J usage is TRBJ2-1; tentatively, D is TRBD1 (5 bases). CDR3 sequence (DNA): TGTGCTAGTGGTTTGGGCAGGGCGACCTACAATGAGCAGTTCTTC. This gives the protein CASGLGRATYNEQFF.